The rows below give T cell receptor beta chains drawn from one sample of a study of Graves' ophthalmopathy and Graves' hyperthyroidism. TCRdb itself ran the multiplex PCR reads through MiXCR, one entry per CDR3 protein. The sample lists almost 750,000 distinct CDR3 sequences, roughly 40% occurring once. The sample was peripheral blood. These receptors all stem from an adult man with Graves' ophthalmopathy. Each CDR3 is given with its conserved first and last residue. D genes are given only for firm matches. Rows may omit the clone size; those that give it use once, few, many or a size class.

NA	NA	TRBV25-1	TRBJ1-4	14	TGTGCCAGCAGTTCACAGGCCACTAATGAAAAACTGTTTTTT	CASSSQATNEKLFF
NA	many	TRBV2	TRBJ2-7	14	TGTGCCAGCAGTGACTGGAAGAAGCTCTACGAGCAGTACTTC	CASSDWKKLYEQYF
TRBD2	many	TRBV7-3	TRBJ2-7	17	TGTGCCAGCAGCCCCGGACTAGCGGGAGACAGATCCTACGAGCAGTACTTC	CASSPGLAGDRSYEQYF
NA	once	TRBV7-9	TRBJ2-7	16	TGTGCCAGCAGCCAACATTCCGGGCCCCGGTACTACGAGCAGTACTTC	CASSQHSGPRYYEQYF
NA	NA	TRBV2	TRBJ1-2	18	TGTGCCAGCAGTTACTCTATCGGGGACGGCACTTCAAACTATGGCTACACCTTC	CASSYSIGDGTSNYGYTF
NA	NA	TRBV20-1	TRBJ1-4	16	TGCAGTGCTAGAGACCCGGGGCTTGCAACTAATGAAAAACTGTTTTTT	CSARDPGLATNEKLFF
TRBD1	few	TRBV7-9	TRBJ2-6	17	TGCGCCAGCAGCCAGGCCCCAGGGGGCTCTGGGGCCAACGTCCTGACTTTC	CASSQAPGGSGANVLTF
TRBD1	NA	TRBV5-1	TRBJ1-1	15	TGCGCCAGCAGCTTCACAGGGGGACCTCGGACTGAAGCTTTCTTT	CASSFTGGPRTEAFF
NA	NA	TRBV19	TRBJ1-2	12	TGTGCCAGTATTGGACAGACCTATGGCTACACCTTC	CASIGQTYGYTF
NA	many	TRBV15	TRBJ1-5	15	TGTGCCACCAGCACCCCGGGTCAGAGCAATCAGCCCCAGCATTTT	CATSTPGQSNQPQHF
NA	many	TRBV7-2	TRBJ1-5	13	TGTGCCAGCAGCCACAGGGTTGGACAGCCCCAGCATTTT	CASSHRVGQPQHF
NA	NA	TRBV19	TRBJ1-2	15	TGTGCCAGTAGTTCCTCCATGCGCGCCGTATCCGGCTACACCTTC	CASSSSMRAVSGYTF